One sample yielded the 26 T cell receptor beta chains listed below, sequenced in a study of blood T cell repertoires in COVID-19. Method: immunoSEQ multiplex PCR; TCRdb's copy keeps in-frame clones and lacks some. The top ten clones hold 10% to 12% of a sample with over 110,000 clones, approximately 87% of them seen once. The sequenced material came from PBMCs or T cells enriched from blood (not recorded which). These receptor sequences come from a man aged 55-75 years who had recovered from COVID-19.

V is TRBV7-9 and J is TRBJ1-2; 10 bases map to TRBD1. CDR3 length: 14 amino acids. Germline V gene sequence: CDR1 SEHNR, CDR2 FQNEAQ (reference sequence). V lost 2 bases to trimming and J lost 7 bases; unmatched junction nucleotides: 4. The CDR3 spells CASSLRQGARGYTF. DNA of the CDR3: TGTGCCAGCAGCTTAAGACAGGGGGCCCGTGGCTACACCTTC.

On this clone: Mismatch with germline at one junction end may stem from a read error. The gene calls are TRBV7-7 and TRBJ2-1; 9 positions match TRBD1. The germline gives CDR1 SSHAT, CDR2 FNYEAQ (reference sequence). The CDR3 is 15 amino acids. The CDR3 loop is CASSLGQGSYNEQFF. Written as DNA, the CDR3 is TGTGCTAGCAGCTTAGGACAGGGGTCCTACAATGAGCAGTTCTTC. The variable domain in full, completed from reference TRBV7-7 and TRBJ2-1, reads GAGVSQSPRYKVTKRGQDVTLRCDPISSHATLYWYQQALGQGPEFLTYFNYEAQPDKSGLPSDRFSAERPEGSISTLTIQRTEQRDSAMYRCASSLGQGSYNEQFFGPGTRLTVL.

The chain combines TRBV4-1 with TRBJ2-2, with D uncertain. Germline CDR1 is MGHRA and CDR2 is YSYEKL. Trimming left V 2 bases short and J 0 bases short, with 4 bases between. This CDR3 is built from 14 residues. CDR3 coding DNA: TGCGCCAGCAGCCAACTAGCGAACACCGGGGAGCTGTTTTTT. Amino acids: CASSQLANTGELFF.

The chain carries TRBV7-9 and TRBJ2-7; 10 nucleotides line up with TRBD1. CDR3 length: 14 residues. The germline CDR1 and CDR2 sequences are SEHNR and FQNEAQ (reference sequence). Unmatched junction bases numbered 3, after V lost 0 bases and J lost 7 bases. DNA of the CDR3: TGTGCCAGCAGCTTAGCGACAGGGGGCAAAGAGCAGTACTTC. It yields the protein CASSLATGGKEQYF. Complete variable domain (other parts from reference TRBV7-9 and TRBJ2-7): DTGVSQNPRHKITKRGQNVTFRCDPISEHNRLYWYRQTLGQGPEFLTYFQNEAQLEKSRLLSDRFSAERPKGSFSTLEIQRTEQGDSAMYLCASSLATGGKEQYFGPGTRLTVT.

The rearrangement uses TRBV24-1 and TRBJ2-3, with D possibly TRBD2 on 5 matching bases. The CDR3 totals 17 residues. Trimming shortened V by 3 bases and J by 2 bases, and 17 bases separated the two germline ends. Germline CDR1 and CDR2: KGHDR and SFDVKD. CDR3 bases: TGTGCCACCAGTGATCGCAACGTTGGGGAGCCCACAGATACGCAGTATTTT. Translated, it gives CATSDRNVGEPTDTQYF.

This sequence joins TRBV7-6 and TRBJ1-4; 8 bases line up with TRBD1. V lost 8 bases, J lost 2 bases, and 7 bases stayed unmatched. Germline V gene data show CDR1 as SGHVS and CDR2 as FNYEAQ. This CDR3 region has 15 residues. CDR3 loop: CASARQGATNEKLFF. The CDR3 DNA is TGTGCCAGCGCCCGCCAGGGGGCGACTAATGAAAAACTGTTTTTT.

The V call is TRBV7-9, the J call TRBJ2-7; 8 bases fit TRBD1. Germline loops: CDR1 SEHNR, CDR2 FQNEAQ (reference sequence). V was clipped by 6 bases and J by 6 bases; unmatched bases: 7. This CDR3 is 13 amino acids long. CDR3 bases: TGTGCCAGCAGGGAGGACAGGGTCGGCGAGCAGTACTTC. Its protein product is CASREDRVGEQYF. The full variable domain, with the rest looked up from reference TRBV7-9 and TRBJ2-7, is DTGVSQNPRHKITKRGQNVTFRCDPISEHNRLYWYRQTLGQGPEFLTYFQNEAQLEKSRLLSDRFSAERPKGSFSTLEIQRTEQGDSAMYLCASREDRVGEQYFGPGTRLTVT.

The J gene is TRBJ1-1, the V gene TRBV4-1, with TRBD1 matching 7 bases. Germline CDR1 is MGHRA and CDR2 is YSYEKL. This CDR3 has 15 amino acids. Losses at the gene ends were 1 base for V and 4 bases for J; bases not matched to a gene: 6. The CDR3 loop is CASSQADREVTEAFF. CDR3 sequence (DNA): TGCGCCAGCAGCCAAGCCGACAGGGAGGTCACTGAAGCTTTCTTT.

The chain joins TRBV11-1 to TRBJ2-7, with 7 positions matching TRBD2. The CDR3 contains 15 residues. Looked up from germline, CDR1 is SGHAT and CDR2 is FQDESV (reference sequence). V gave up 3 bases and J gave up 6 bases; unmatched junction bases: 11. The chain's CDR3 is CASSFLAGDLSEQYF. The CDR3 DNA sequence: TGTGCCAGCAGCTTTTTGGCGGGAGATCTTAGCGAGCAGTACTTC.

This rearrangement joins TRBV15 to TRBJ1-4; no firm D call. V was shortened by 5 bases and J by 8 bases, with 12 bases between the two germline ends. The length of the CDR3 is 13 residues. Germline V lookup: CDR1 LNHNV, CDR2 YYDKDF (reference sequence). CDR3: CATSRGEREKLFF. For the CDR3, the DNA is TGTGCCACCAGCCGCGGGGAGAGGGAAAAACTGTTTTTT. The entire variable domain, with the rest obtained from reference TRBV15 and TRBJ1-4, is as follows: DAMVIQNPRYQVTQFGKPVTLSCSQTLNHNVMYWYQQKSSQAPKLLFHYYDKDFNNEADTPDNFQSRRPNTSFCFLDIRSPGLGDTAMYLCATSRGEREKLFFGSGTQLSVL.

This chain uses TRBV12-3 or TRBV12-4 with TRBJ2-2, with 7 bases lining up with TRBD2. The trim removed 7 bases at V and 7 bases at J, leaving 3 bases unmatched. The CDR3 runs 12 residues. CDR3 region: CASTSSGGELFF. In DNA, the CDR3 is TGTGCCAGCACCTCTAGCGGCGGGGAGCTGTTTTTT.

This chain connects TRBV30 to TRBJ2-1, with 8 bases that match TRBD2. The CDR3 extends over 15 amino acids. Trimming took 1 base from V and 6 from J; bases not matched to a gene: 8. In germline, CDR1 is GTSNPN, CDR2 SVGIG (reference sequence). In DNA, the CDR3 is TGTGCCTGGAGTGGGTCGAGCGGGAGACCCAATGAGCAGTTCTTC. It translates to CAWSGSSGRPNEQFF.

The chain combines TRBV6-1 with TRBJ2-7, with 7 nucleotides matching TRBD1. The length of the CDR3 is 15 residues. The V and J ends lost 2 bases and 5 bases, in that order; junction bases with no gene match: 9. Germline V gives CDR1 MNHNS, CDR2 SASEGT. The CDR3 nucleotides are TGTGCCAGCAGTGAACAAGGGGGCGCGAATCACGAGCAGTACTTC. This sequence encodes CASSEQGGANHEQYF.

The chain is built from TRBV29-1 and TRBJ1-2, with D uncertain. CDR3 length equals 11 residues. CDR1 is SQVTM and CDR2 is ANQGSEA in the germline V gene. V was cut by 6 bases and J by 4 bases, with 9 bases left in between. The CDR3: CSVPRAYGYTF. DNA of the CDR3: TGCAGCGTCCCGCGGGCCTATGGCTACACCTTC.

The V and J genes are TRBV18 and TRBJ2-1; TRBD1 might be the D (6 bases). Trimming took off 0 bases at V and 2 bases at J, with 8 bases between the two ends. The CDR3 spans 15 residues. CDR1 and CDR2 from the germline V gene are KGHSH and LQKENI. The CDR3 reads CASSPPGGAYNEQFF. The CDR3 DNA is TGTGCCAGCTCACCACCTGGGGGCGCCTACAATGAGCAGTTCTTC.

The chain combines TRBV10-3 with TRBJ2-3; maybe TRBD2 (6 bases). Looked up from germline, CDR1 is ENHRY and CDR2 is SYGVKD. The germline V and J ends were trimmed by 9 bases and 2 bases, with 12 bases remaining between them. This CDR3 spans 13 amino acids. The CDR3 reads CAIAGGLTDTQYF. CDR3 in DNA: TGTGCCATTGCCGGGGGACTCACAGATACGCAGTATTTT.

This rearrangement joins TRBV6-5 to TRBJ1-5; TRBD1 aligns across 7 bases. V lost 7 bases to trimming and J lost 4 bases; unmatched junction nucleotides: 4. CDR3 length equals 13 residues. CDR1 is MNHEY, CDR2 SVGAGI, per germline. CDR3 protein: CASTDRVNQPQHF. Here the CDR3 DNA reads TGTGCCAGCACAGACAGGGTAAATCAGCCCCAGCATTTT.

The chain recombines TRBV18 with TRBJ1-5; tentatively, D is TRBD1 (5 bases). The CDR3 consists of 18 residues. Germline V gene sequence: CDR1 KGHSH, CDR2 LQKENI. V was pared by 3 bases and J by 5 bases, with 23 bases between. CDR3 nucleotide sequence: TGTGCCAGCTCACCCGAGTCGTCGCAAGGGTGGGGGGATCAGCCCCAGCATTTT. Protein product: CASSPESSQGWGDQPQHF. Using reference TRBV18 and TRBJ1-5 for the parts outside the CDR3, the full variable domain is NAGVMQNPRHLVRRRGQEARLRCSPMKGHSHVYWYRQLPEEGLKFMVYLQKENIIDESGMPKERFSAEFPKEGPSILRIQQVVRGDSAAYFCASSPESSQGWGDQPQHFGDGTRLSIL.

The CDR3 DNA follows: TGTGCCTGGAGTACTGCAGGGGTCGGGGAGCTGTTTTTT. This encodes CAWSTAGVGELFF. The chain carries TRBV30 and TRBJ2-2; D may be TRBD1 (6 bases). This CDR3 spans 13 amino acids. V was cut by 2 bases and J by 7 bases, with 11 bases left in between. The germline gives CDR1 GTSNPN, CDR2 SVGIG (reference sequence).

Here the CDR3 reads CASSPQAQGIGSGANVLTF. CDR3 bases: TGTGCCAGCAGCCCCCAAGCACAGGGGATTGGCTCTGGGGCCAACGTCCTGACTTTC. The gene calls are TRBV6-4 and TRBJ2-6; 7 positions agree with TRBD1. V shed 6 bases and J 0 bases; nucleotides not matched to a gene: 14. Germline V gene lookup returns CDR1 MRHNA and CDR2 SNTAGT. The CDR3 has 19 residues.

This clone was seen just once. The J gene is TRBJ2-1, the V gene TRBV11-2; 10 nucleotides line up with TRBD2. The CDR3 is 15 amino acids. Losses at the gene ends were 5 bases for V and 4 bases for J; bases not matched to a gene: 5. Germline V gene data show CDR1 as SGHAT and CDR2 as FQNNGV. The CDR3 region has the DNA TGTGCCAGCAGCACCGGACTAGCGGAATACAATGAGCAGTTCTTC. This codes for CASSTGLAEYNEQFF.

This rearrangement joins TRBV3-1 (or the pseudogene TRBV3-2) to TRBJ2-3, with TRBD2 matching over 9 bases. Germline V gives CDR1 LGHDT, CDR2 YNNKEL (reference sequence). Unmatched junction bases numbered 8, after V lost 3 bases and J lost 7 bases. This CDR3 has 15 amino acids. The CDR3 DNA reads TGTGCCAGCAGCCATCTGGGGGGACTAGCATATACGCAGTATTTT. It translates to CASSHLGGLAYTQYF.

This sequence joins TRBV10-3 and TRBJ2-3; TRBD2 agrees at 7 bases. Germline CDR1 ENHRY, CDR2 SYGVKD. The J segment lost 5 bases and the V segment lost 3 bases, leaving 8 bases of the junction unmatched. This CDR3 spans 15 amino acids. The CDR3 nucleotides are TGTGCCATCAGTGAAATAGCGGGCGTTGGAGATACGCAGTATTTT. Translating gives CAISEIAGVGDTQYF.

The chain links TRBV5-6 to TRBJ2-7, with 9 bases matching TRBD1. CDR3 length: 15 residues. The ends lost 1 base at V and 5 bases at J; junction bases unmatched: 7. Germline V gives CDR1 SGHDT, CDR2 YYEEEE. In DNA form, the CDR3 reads TGTGCCAGCAGCTTGACAGGGGGCGCGGGCCACGAGCAGTACTTC. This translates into CASSLTGGAGHEQYF.

The CDR3 loop is CASSRDYGETQYF. CDR3 coding DNA: TGTGCCAGCAGTAGGGACTATGGCGAGACCCAGTACTTC. V gene TRBV2 combines with J gene TRBJ2-5; 7 bases match TRBD2. V shed 5 bases, J shed 5 bases, and the junction held 5 bases outside the gene matches. Germline V CDR1 and CDR2: SNHLY, FYNNEI. The CDR3 is 13 amino acids.

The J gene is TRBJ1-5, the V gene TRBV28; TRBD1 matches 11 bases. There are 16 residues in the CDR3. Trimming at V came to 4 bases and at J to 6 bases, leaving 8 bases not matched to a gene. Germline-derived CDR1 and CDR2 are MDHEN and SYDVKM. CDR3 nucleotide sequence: TGTGCCAGCAGTTCCGGGACAGGGGGAGTTGGTCAGCCCCAGCATTTT. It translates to CASSSGTGGVGQPQHF.